This is a list of T cell receptor beta chains from one sample in a study of cytomegalovirus exposure and HLA in healthy donors. Clones were sequenced by immunoSEQ multiplex PCR, and TCRdb holds only the in-frame ones, with some missing. The sample lists around 170,000 clones; about 65% were seen once. What was sequenced was PBMCs. These receptors all stem from a girl between 10 and 17 years old in good health and CMV-seronegative. CDR3s include the opening cysteine and the closing phenylalanine or tryptophan. D genes are given only for firm matches. Clone size, where shown, is once, few, many, or a class for clones that have expanded.

DNA | CDR3 | size | D | J | V
TGCGCCAGCGTCCCGCGACAGGGGGGATACGAGCAGTACTTC | CASVPRQGGYEQYF | . | TRBD1 | TRBJ2-7 | TRBV5-1
TGCGCCAGCAGCCTCTTTGACAGGGACAATGAGCAGTTCTTC | CASSLFDRDNEQFF | . | TRBD1 | TRBJ2-1 | TRBV4-1
TGTGCCAGCAGCTTTACTACAGGGGTGTTGGACTTC | CASSFTTGVLDF | . | TRBD1 | TRBJ2-5 | TRBV7-9
TGTGCCAGCAGCTTAGATATGGGACAGGGGTACGGCTACACCTTC | CASSLDMGQGYGYTF | . | TRBD1 | TRBJ1-2 | TRBV11-2
TGTGCCATCAATCTAGACCCGGACAGTCCCTACGAGCAGTACTTC | CAINLDPDSPYEQYF | . | . | TRBJ2-7 | TRBV10-3
TGTGCCAGCAGCATACGACGGGGGACAGATACGCAGTATTTT | CASSIRRGTDTQYF | . | . | TRBJ2-3 | TRBV14
TGTGCCAGCAGCTTTGGCGGGGCACCCACAGATACGCAGTATTTT | CASSFGGAPTDTQYF | . | . | TRBJ2-3 | TRBV7-9
TGTGCCAGTAAGGGGGGGGAAGCTTTCTTT | CASKGGEAFF | . | . | TRBJ1-1 | TRBV19
TGTGCCAGCGGGGGGACTAGCGGTAATGAGCAGTTCTTC | CASGGTSGNEQFF | . | TRBD2 | TRBJ2-1 | TRBV6-5
TGTGCCAGCAGCCGCGACAGGGATTACAATGAGCAGTTCTTC | CASSRDRDYNEQFF | once | TRBD1 | TRBJ2-1 | TRBV6-5
TGTGCCAGCAGCCCCGGTACAGGGGCCTACGAGCAGTACTTC | CASSPGTGAYEQYF | . | TRBD1 | TRBJ2-7 | TRBV5-6
TGTGCCAGCAGGGACAGCCGATCATTGCTGGAAGAGACCCAGTACTTC | CASRDSRSLLEETQYF | . | . | TRBJ2-5 | TRBV27
TGTGCCAGCAGTGGGACAGCAACTAATGAAAAACTGTTTTTT | CASSGTATNEKLFF | . | TRBD1 | TRBJ1-4 | TRBV6-5
TGTGCCAGCAGCTCCTTAGCCGGGAACACTGAAGCTTTCTTT | CASSSLAGNTEAFF | . | . | TRBJ1-1 | TRBV6-6
TGTGCCAGCAGCTTGATGCAGGGAAGGTATCAGCCCCAGCATTTT | CASSLMQGRYQPQHF | . | . | TRBJ1-5 | TRBV5-6
TGCGCCAGCAGTCAATCCGGCAGGGGCCCCCTGACACGTAACACTGAAGCTTTCTTT | CASSQSGRGPLTRNTEAFF | . | . | TRBJ1-1 | TRBV23-1
TGTGCCAGCAGTGAAGCTACCCCGAGACAGCCCCAGCATTTT | CASSEATPRQPQHF | . | . | TRBJ1-5 | TRBV2
TGTGCCAGCAGCGTATCTTTTGTGACAGGGCTCTACGAGCAGTACTTC | CASSVSFVTGLYEQYF | . | TRBD1 | TRBJ2-7 | TRBV9
TGTGCCAGCAGCACAGGACCCGGAAATGAGCAGTTCTTC | CASSTGPGNEQFF | few | . | TRBJ2-1 | TRBV7-9
TGTGCCAGCAGCGTAGCTATAGACACTGAAGCTTTCTTT | CASSVAIDTEAFF | . | . | TRBJ1-1 | TRBV9
TGCGCCAGCAACAGGGACAGGGGATGGGCAGATACGCAGTATTTT | CASNRDRGWADTQYF | . | TRBD1 | TRBJ2-3 | TRBV5-1
TGTGCCAGCAGTTTATCGGCAGGGGGCAATACGGGCACAGATACGCAGTATTTT | CASSLSAGGNTGTDTQYF | . | TRBD1 | TRBJ2-3 | TRBV28
TGTGCCAGCAGCGTAACAGGGTGGAACACTGAAGCTTTCTTT | CASSVTGWNTEAFF | . | . | TRBJ1-1 | TRBV9
TGTGCCAGCAGCTTGGCCGGGGGGGGAACCTACGAGCAGTACTTC | CASSLAGGGTYEQYF | few | TRBD2 | TRBJ2-7 | TRBV5-4
TGTGCCAGCAGCGTCGGGAATAGCAATCAGCCCCAGCATTTT | CASSVGNSNQPQHF | . | . | TRBJ1-5 | TRBV9
TGTGCCAGCAGCCCACCGGGCACAGGGGTCTATCAGCCCCAGCATTTT | CASSPPGTGVYQPQHF | . | TRBD1 | TRBJ1-5 | TRBV7-9
TGTGCCAGCAGCCCAAAGGGACAGTATAATGAAAAACTGTTTTTT | CASSPKGQYNEKLFF | . | TRBD1 | TRBJ1-4 | TRBV14
TGTGCCAGCAGCAGCGGGACAGGGTACACTGAAGCTTTCTTT | CASSSGTGYTEAFF | . | TRBD1 | TRBJ1-1 | TRBV5-6
TGTGCCAGCAGGGAGCGAGGGGAGACCCAGTACTTC | CASRERGETQYF | . | . | TRBJ2-5 | TRBV2
TGTGCCAGCAGTTCCCGGACAGGGGGGCTCACTGAAGCTTTCTTT | CASSSRTGGLTEAFF | few | TRBD1 | TRBJ1-1 | TRBV6-5
TGTGCCAGCAGCTTAGATAGGAGCGGCGGGGAGCTGTTTTTT | CASSLDRSGGELFF | once | . | TRBJ2-2 | TRBV11-2
TGTGCCTGGAGTCAACCGGAGTCACCCCTCCACTTT | CAWSQPESPLHF | few | . | TRBJ1-6 | TRBV30
TGTGCCAGCAGCGACCAGGGGGGACTAGCGGGGGGGCCGGGTAATGAGCAGTTCTTC | CASSDQGGLAGGPGNEQFF | once | TRBD2 | TRBJ2-1 | TRBV2
TGTGCCGCCGCGACTAGCGAAGAGACCCAGTACTTC | CAAATSEETQYF | . | TRBD2 | TRBJ2-5 | TRBV28
TGCGCCAGCAGCTCAGGACAGAACACTGAAGCTTTCTTT | CASSSGQNTEAFF | . | . | TRBJ1-1 | TRBV5-1
TGTGCCAGTAGTATAGCCCCAGGGCAAGAGACCCAGTACTTC | CASSIAPGQETQYF | . | . | TRBJ2-5 | TRBV19
TGTGCCGGATCCGGGACAAGGGGATTT | CAGSGTRGF | . | . | TRBJ1-1 | TRBV6-4
TGTGCCGGAGGGAAGCAAGAGACCCAGTACTTC | CAGGKQETQYF | . | . | TRBJ2-5 | TRBV19
TGCGCCAGCCAGCCAGTTCCTGACAGTCTCAATCAGCCCCAGCATTTT | CASQPVPDSLNQPQHF | . | . | TRBJ1-5 | TRBV4-1
TGTGCCAGTAGTAGGGACTACCGGGACAGGGGTGAGGGCTACACCTTC | CASSRDYRDRGEGYTF | . | TRBD1 | TRBJ1-2 | TRBV19
TGTGCCAGTCCTAAGGGGGCGACTAATGAAAAACTGTTTTTT | CASPKGATNEKLFF | . | TRBD1 | TRBJ1-4 | TRBV19
TGTGCCAGCAGTTTTATAGCGGGGGGGCCCGAGACCCAGTACTTC | CASSFIAGGPETQYF | . | TRBD2 | TRBJ2-5 | TRBV27
TGCAGTGCTAGAGAGGGGGCAGAAGCTTTCTTT | CSAREGAEAFF | . | . | TRBJ1-1 | TRBV20-1
TGTGCCAGTAGTTCGGACAGGTCCACCGGGGAGCTGTTTTTT | CASSSDRSTGELFF | . | TRBD1 | TRBJ2-2 | TRBV19
TGTGCCAGCAGCTATACGGCTAGTTACGGAGAGACCCAGTACTTC | CASSYTASYGETQYF | . | . | TRBJ2-5 | TRBV6-1
TGCAGCGTTGAAGATGGTTTGGAGGTAGAGACCCAGTACTTC | CSVEDGLEVETQYF | . | . | TRBJ2-5 | TRBV29-1
TGCGCCAGCAGCTCCCTTCCGTCGACAGGATATGACACTGAAGCTTTCTTT | CASSSLPSTGYDTEAFF | . | . | TRBJ1-1 | TRBV5-1
TGCGCCAGCAGCGGGGGACTAGCGGGGGGCCCGCTCCAAGAGACCCAGTACTTC | CASSGGLAGGPLQETQYF | few | TRBD2 | TRBJ2-5 | TRBV5-1